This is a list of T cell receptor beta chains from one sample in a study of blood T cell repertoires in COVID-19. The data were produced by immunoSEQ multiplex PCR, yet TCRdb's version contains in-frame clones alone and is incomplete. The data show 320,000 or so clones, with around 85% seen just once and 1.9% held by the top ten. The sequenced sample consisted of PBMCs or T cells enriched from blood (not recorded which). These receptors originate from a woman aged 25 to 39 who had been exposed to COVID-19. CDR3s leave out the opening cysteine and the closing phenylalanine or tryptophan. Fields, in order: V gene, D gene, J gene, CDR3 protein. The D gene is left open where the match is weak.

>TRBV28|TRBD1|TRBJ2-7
ASSFGTAYEQY
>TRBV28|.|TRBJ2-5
ASRPGTLETQY
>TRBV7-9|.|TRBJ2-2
ASSKTGFTGELF
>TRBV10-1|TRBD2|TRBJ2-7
ASSDGLAGGPATYEQY
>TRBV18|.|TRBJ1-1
ASSPPSGYTEAF
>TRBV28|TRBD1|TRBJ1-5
ASSPPGQGKDQPQH
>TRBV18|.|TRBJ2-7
ASSPTQTYEQY
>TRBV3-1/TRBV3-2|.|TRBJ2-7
ASSQIRSYEQY
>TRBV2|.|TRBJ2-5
ASSDPQGLETQY
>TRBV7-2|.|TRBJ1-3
ASSPPPFEAFSGNTIY
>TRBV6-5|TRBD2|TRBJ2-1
ASRVLAGQVNEQF
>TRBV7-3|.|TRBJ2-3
ASSLWPGGTDTQY
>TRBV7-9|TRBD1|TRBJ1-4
ASSPKTGLNEKLF
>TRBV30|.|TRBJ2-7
AWSEQGTYEQY
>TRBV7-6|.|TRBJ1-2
ASSLAGHEGYT
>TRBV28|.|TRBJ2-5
ASPPSDEEQTEETQY
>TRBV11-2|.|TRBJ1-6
ASSSGQVVTPLH
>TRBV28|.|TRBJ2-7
ASNKGRGGEQY
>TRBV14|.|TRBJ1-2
ASSHGGGYT
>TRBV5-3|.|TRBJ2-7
ARRGRKITYEQY
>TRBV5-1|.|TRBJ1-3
ASSANQGGNTIY
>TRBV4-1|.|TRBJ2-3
ASSQESGGLSTDTQY
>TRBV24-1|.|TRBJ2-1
ATSERGSSYNEQF
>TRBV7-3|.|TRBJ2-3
ASSSGRRGYTDTQY
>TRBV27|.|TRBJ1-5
ASGLQGIGNQPQH
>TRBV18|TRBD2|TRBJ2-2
ASSPPTSGYTGELF
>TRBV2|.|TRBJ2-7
ASMNPGREQY
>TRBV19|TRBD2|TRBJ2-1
ASSISLAGGGRNEQF
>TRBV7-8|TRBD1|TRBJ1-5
ASSGTGGWNNQPQH
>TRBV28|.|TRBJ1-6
ASSLWGASYNSPLH
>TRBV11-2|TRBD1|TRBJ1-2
ASSLTSWTGGGYT
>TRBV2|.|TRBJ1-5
ATGGEGQPQH
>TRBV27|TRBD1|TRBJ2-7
ASSLRGLREYEQY
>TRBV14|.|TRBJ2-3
ASSQYREDTDTQY
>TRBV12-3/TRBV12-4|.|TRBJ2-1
ASSRGNEQF
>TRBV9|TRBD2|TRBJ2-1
ASSPVAGGWPYNEQF
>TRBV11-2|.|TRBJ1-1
ASSLGQRGTEAF
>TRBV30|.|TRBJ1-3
AWSPGGSGNTIY
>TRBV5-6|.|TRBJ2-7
ASSLWAKYEQY
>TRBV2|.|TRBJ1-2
ASSLRAAGYT
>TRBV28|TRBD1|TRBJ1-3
ASSLSGGPGNTIY
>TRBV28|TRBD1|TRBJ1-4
ASSVSQGAGKLF
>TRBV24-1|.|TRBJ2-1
ATSDFNTPNEQF
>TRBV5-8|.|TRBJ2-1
ASSLYPGDSSSYNEQF
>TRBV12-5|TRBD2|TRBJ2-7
ASRGSGGSYEQY
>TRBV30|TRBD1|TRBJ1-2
ACHRGLIGYT
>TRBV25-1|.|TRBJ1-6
ATRQSYNSPLH
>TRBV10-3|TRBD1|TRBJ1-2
AISGTGPNYGYT
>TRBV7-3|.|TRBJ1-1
ASSEATGSTF
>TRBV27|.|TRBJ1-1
ASTPGGVFAEAF
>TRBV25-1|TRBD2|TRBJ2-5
ASTPGGGLSETQY
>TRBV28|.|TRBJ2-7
ASRTSYEQY
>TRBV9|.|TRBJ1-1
ASSALMGAPAEAF